A single sample gave rise to the 14 T cell receptor beta chains below, sequenced in a study of blood T cell repertoires in COVID-19. Assay: immunoSEQ multiplex PCR; the TCRdb copy retains only in-frame clones and omits some. The sample lists approximately 60,000 clones; around 79% were seen once. The sequencing sample was made of peripheral blood. The receptors derive from a man between 60 and 75 years old with acute or convalescent COVID-19.

V usage is TRBV5-1 and J usage is TRBJ2-2; tentatively, D is TRBD2 (5 bases). The CDR3 sequence is 19 residues long. The ends were cut back, 2 bases at V and 6 bases at J, with 26 bases in the middle. Germline V gene data show CDR1 as SGHRS and CDR2 as YFSETQ. The CDR3 here is CASSFTARIELRGAGELFF. The CDR3 DNA reads as TGCGCCAGCAGCTTCACGGCTCGGATTGAGCTCCGGGGAGCCGGGGAGCTGTTTTTT.

This clone was observed a few times. This chain connects TRBV30 to TRBJ2-7, with 8 bases fitting TRBD1. This CDR3 region has 15 residues. V lost 0 bases and J lost 9; bases outside the gene matches: 13. Looked up from germline, CDR1 is GTSNPN and CDR2 is SVGIG (reference sequence). This CDR3 reads CAWSVPGTGGGVQYF. In DNA form, the CDR3 reads TGTGCCTGGAGTGTGCCCGGGACAGGAGGCGGTGTGCAGTACTTC.

The chain employs TRBV30 and TRBJ2-3; D not resolved. Germline V gene lookup returns CDR1 GTSNPN and CDR2 SVGIG (reference sequence). Trimming shortened V by 3 bases and J by 2 bases, and 9 bases separated the two germline ends. The CDR3 extends over 13 amino acids. This chain's CDR3 is CAWRKVATDTQYF. The CDR3 bases are TGTGCCTGGAGAAAAGTGGCCACAGATACGCAGTATTTT.

The V gene is TRBV7-2, the J gene TRBJ1-6; TRBD1 aligns across 11 bases. This CDR3 contains 14 residues. Germline assignment: CDR1 SGHTA and CDR2 FQGNSA. Unmatched junction bases numbered 3, after V lost 5 bases and J lost 9 bases. The CDR3 sequence is CASSPGQGVSPLHF. The CDR3 DNA reads as TGTGCCAGCAGCCCGGGACAGGGGGTTTCACCCCTCCACTTT.

A few counts support this clone. V gene TRBV4-3 combines with J gene TRBJ2-2, with a possible D match to TRBD2 (5 bases). The ends were cut back, 4 bases at V and 4 bases at J, with 16 bases in the middle. The germline CDR1 and CDR2 sequences are LGHNA and YSLEER. This CDR3 has 16 amino acids. The CDR3 nucleotides read TGCGCCAGCAGCCGAGGGTCTGCCTCTAGCACCGGGGAGCTGTTTTTT. This sequence encodes CASSRGSASSTGELFF.

V is TRBV7-3 and J is TRBJ2-2, with D unclear. The CDR3 has 14 residues. Germline-derived CDR1 and CDR2 are SGHTA and FQGTGA. V lost 6 bases to trimming and J lost 2 bases, with 10 bases between them. CDR3 in amino acids: CASRNSRNTGELFF. The CDR3 nucleotides are TGTGCCAGCAGGAATTCGAGAAACACCGGGGAGCTGTTTTTT.

V usage is TRBV5-6 and J usage is TRBJ1-3; 8 nucleotides align to TRBD1. J gave up 4 bases and V 4 bases, and 4 bases lay outside the gene matches. The CDR3 has 14 amino acids. Germline V lookup: CDR1 SGHDT, CDR2 YYEEEE. The CDR3 nucleotides are TGTGCCAGCAGCCGGACAGGGCGGGGAAACACCATATATTTT. It codes for CASSRTGRGNTIYF.

This clone appeared once. The V and J genes are TRBV24-1 and TRBJ2-1; D may be TRBD1 (6 bases). The ends were cut back, 3 bases at V and 5 bases at J, with 13 bases in the middle. The CDR3 totals 15 residues. Germline CDR1 is KGHDR and CDR2 is SFDVKD. CDR3 region: CATSDTGQGNNEQFF. The CDR3 bases are TGTGCCACCAGTGATACGGGACAAGGAAACAATGAGCAGTTCTTC.

This clone has only a few counts. J is TRBJ1-2 and V is TRBV16, with D maybe TRBD1 (6 bases). V was cut by 0 bases and J by 8 bases, with 10 bases left in between. CDR1 and CDR2 from the germline V gene are KGHSY and FQNENV. This CDR3 has 13 amino acids. Written as DNA, the CDR3 is TGTGCCAGCAGCCAATCAAGGGGGAGCGGCTACACCTTC. Amino acid sequence: CASSQSRGSGYTF. Filled out from reference TRBV16 and TRBJ1-2, the complete variable domain reads GEEVAQTPKHLVRGEGQKAKLYCAPIKGHSYVFWYQQVLKNEFKFLISFQNENVFDETGMPKERFSAKCLPNSPCSLEIQATKLEDSAVYFCASSQSRGSGYTFGSGTRLTVV.

The gene calls are TRBV6-5 and TRBJ2-5, with 7 bases lining up with TRBD2. The CDR3 loop spans 15 amino acids. V gave up 4 bases and J gave up 7 bases; unmatched junction bases: 12. Germline values: CDR1 MNHEY, CDR2 SVGAGI. The CDR3 sequence is CASSSLMGGFGTQYF. CDR3 nucleotide sequence: TGTGCCAGCAGTTCCCTGATGGGGGGGTTCGGGACCCAGTACTTC.

The chain recombines TRBV4-1 with TRBJ2-1, with TRBD2 matching 14 bases. Germline V gene lookup returns CDR1 MGHRA and CDR2 YSYEKL. This CDR3 region has 18 residues. V lost 8 bases to trimming and J lost 4 bases; unmatched junction nucleotides: 13. Written as DNA, the CDR3 is TGCGCCAGCCTTCCGGGACTAGCGGGAGTGTCCCTATACAATGAGCAGTTCTTC. This translates into CASLPGLAGVSLYNEQFF.

The chain is built from TRBV3-1 (or the pseudogene TRBV3-2) and TRBJ2-7; a possible D gene is TRBD1 (6 bases). From germline, CDR1 is LGHDT and CDR2 YNNKEL (reference sequence). Trimming pared 4 bases from V and 7 bases from J, leaving 17 bases between. The CDR3 totals 14 residues. CDR3 in DNA: TGTGCCAGCAGCCGGACAGATCACCAACGGGAGCAGTACTTC. Protein product: CASSRTDHQREQYF.

The CDR3: CASSGTSGTAGETQYF. In nucleotides, the CDR3 is TGCGCCAGCAGCGGGACTAGCGGGACCGCGGGAGAGACCCAGTACTTC. V and J are TRBV5-1 and TRBJ2-5, with 13 bases lining up with TRBD2. V gave up 4 bases and J gave up 4 bases; unmatched junction bases: 7. Germline V gives CDR1 SGHRS, CDR2 YFSETQ. This CDR3 comprises 16 residues. The whole variable domain, remainder taken from reference TRBV5-1 and TRBJ2-5, is KAGVTQTPRYLIKTRGQQVTLSCSPISGHRSVSWYQQTPGQGLQFLFEYFSETQRNKGNFPGRFSGRQFSNSRSEMNVSTLELGDSALYLCASSGTSGTAGETQYFGPGTRLLVL.

J is TRBJ2-7 and V is TRBV29-1; 8 bases align to TRBD2. Per germline, CDR1 SQVTM and CDR2 ANQGSEA. The CDR3 covers 13 residues. J lost 1 base, V lost 6 bases, and 5 bases had no gene match. The CDR3 coding sequence is TGCAGCGTCCAGCGGGAGACATCCTACGAGCAGTACTTC. Translation gives CSVQRETSYEQYF.